This entry lists 18 T cell receptor beta chains sequenced from one sample in a study of blood T cell repertoires in COVID-19 (dated by TCRdb to 2020 to 2022). Libraries were made using the immunoSEQ multiplex PCR assay. In TCRdb, the immuneACCESS table is reduced to in-frame sequences with V and J assigned. These tables do not hold every clone; where another copy was compared, an unresolved V gene accounts for under half, and the others remain unexplained. This sample comprises roughly 75,000 clones, roughly 80% of them detected only once. Jointly, the top ten make up about 30% of the sample. The sequenced material came from peripheral blood. The source of these receptors is a man aged 70 or older with acute or convalescent COVID-19.

This chain uses TRBV28 with TRBJ1-6; 7 bases are a match to TRBD1. V was pared by 5 bases and J by 7 bases, with 8 bases of the junction left unmatched. Germline V gene sequence: CDR1 MDHEN, CDR2 SYDVKM. The CDR3 covers 15 residues. The CDR3: CASSPMTGKNSPLHF. CDR3 DNA: TGTGCCAGCAGTCCTATGACAGGGAAGAATTCACCCCTCCACTTT.

By proportion, this clone is medium-sized. CDR3 sequence reads: CASSIDPDRDEAFF. The CDR3 nucleotides are TGTGCCAGTAGTATAGATCCCGACAGGGATGAAGCTTTCTTT. The chain employs TRBV19 and TRBJ1-1; 7 nucleotides match TRBD1. Per the germline V gene, CDR1 is LNHDA and CDR2 is SQIVND (reference sequence). V lost 0 bases to trimming and J lost 7 bases; unmatched junction nucleotides: 5. This CDR3 spans 14 amino acids. The full variable domain, in which reference TRBV19 and TRBJ1-1 provide the parts outside the CDR3, is DGGITQSPKYLFRKEGQNVTLSCEQNLNHDAMYWYRQDPGQGLRLIYYSQIVNDFQKGDIAEGYSVSREKKESFPLTVTSAQKNPTAFYLCASSIDPDRDEAFFGQGTRLTVV.

This clone has a handful of counts. The rearrangement uses TRBV30 and TRBJ1-6; 9 nucleotides match TRBD1. V was pared by 3 bases and J by 0 bases, with 15 bases of the junction left unmatched. This CDR3 spans 20 amino acids. CDR1 is GTSNPN, CDR2 SVGIG, per germline (reference sequence). The CDR3 loop is CAWRRGTGTGTSSYNSPLHF. CDR3 DNA: TGTGCCTGGAGGAGGGGGACCGGGACAGGGACGAGCTCCTATAATTCACCCCTCCACTTT.

This chain connects TRBV29-1 to TRBJ2-5; 8 positions agree with TRBD2. Germline V CDR1 and CDR2: SQVTM, ANQGSEA. Trimming at V came to 6 bases and at J to 4 bases, leaving 7 bases not matched to a gene. CDR3 length equals 13 residues. The CDR3 sequence is CSVSGSGGETQYF. In nucleotides, the CDR3 is TGCAGCGTGAGCGGGAGTGGTGGAGAGACCCAGTACTTC.

The DNA of the CDR3 is TGTGCCAGCAGCTTGACCCCCGTACAGGGGGTTGAGCAGTACTTC. Its protein is CASSLTPVQGVEQYF. The chain has TRBV5-6 and TRBJ2-7, with TRBD1 matching over 8 bases. V lost 1 base and J lost 7; bases outside the gene matches: 10. Per germline, CDR1 SGHDT and CDR2 YYEEEE. This CDR3 comprises 15 residues.

V is TRBV5-6 and J is TRBJ1-2; no firm D call. The V end was cut by 1 base, the J end by 9 bases, with 10 bases between. This CDR3 is 12 amino acids long. CDR1 and CDR2 from the germline V gene are SGHDT and YYEEEE. CDR3 sequence reads: CASSLISGSYTF. CDR3 DNA: TGTGCCAGCAGCTTGATTTCGGGGAGCTACACCTTC.

The chain links TRBV18 to TRBJ1-6, with a possible D match to TRBD1 (6 bases). The CDR3 is made up of 16 amino acids. Trimming took 4 bases from V and 8 from J, leaving 18 bases between them. CDR1 and CDR2 (germline): KGHSH, LQKENI. CDR3 coding DNA: TGTGCCAGCTCACTTTCCCGGCAGGGGAGGGATTCACCCCTCCACTTT. Residues: CASSLSRQGRDSPLHF.

The genes are TRBV4-2 and TRBJ2-7, with a possible D match to TRBD1 (6 bases). V lost 5 bases, J lost 0 bases, and 11 bases lay in between. CDR3 length equals 14 residues. Germline assignment: CDR1 LGHNA and CDR2 YNFKEQ. The CDR3 here is CASSSGTLSYEQYF. In nucleotides, the CDR3 is TGTGCCAGCAGCTCCGGGACACTCTCCTACGAGCAGTACTTC.

The V call is TRBV5-4, the J call TRBJ2-2, with D unresolved. Germline lookup yields CDR1 SGHNT and CDR2 YYREEE (reference sequence). Between the trimmed V and J ends, which lost 4 bases and 1 base, there was a span of 14 bases. The CDR3 runs to 16 residues. The CDR3: CASSPRGPENTGELFF. The CDR3 DNA reads TGTGCCAGCAGCCCCCGTGGGCCGGAGAACACCGGGGAGCTGTTTTTT.

J is TRBJ2-7 and V is TRBV6-6, with 11 bases aligning to TRBD2. Germline V gene data show CDR1 as MNHNY and CDR2 as SVGAGI (reference sequence). V was clipped by 3 bases and J by 4 bases; unmatched bases: 5. This CDR3 is 15 amino acids long. The CDR3 coding sequence is TGTGCCAGCAGTTATCCCACTAGCGGGAGTTACGAGCAGTACTTC. This gives the protein CASSYPTSGSYEQYF.

This clone is termed medium-sized. J is TRBJ1-2 and V is TRBV2; D possibly corresponds to TRBD1 (6 bases). V was clipped by 2 bases and J by 4 bases, with 11 bases between them. The germline V gene encodes CDR1 SNHLY and CDR2 FYNNEI. This CDR3 comprises 14 residues. The CDR3 sequence: CASSEPGGSYGYTF. The CDR3 DNA follows: TGTGCCAGCAGTGAACCGGGGGGCAGCTATGGCTACACCTTC. Variable domain in full (rest from reference TRBV2 and TRBJ1-2): EPEVTQTPSHQVTQMGQEVILRCVPISNHLYFYWYRQILGQKVEFLVSFYNNEISEKSEIFDDQFSVERPDGSNFTLKIRSTKLEDSAMYFCASSEPGGSYGYTFGSGTRLTVV.

The chain recombines TRBV13 with TRBJ1-1, with TRBD1 identical over 7 bases. V dropped 5 bases and J dropped 0; count of bases not matched to a gene: 3. Germline CDR1 and CDR2: PRHDT and FYEKMQ (reference sequence). The CDR3 contains 14 residues. As DNA, the CDR3 is TGTGCCAGCAGCGAGACAGGGCTGAACACTGAAGCTTTCTTT. Encoded protein: CASSETGLNTEAFF.

The CDR3 sequence: CASSPGTSGEGETQYF. CDR3 sequence (DNA): TGCGCCAGCAGCCCCGGGACTAGCGGGGAAGGAGAGACCCAGTACTTC. The chain uses TRBV5-1 and TRBJ2-5; TRBD2 agrees at 13 bases. The V and J ends lost 4 bases and 4 bases, in that order; junction bases with no gene match: 7. There are 16 residues in the CDR3. From germline, CDR1 is SGHRS and CDR2 YFSETQ.

The genes are TRBV5-6 and TRBJ1-2; tentative D call: TRBD1 (6 bases). Germline CDR1 SGHDT, CDR2 YYEEEE. This CDR3 has 14 amino acids. Deletions cut 3 bases from V and 4 bases from J, with 13 bases between. CDR3: CASSSWTAFYGYTF. CDR3 DNA: TGTGCCAGCAGCTCTTGGACAGCATTCTATGGCTACACCTTC.

The chain carries TRBV18 and TRBJ1-3; D is ambiguous. The CDR3 sequence is 15 residues long. Germline CDR1 reads KGHSH; CDR2 reads LQKENI. Trimming left V 0 bases short and J 6 bases short, with 12 bases between. The CDR3, as DNA: TGTGCCAGCTCACCACCTGGCGGGGAGACAAACACCATATATTTT. Protein sequence: CASSPPGGETNTIYF.

The CDR3 DNA reads as TGTGCCAGCGGTCGATGGGACAGGACAGATTATAATTCACCCCTCCACTTT. It yields the protein CASGRWDRTDYNSPLHF. The chain has TRBV6-4 and TRBJ1-6; TRBD1 matches at 8 bases. The CDR3 consists of 17 residues. With V trimmed by 8 bases and J by 4 bases, 13 bases remained unmatched. The germline gives CDR1 MRHNA, CDR2 SNTAGT.

The rearrangement links TRBV10-3 to TRBJ2-3; TRBD2 matches at 14 bases. Germline loops: CDR1 ENHRY, CDR2 SYGVKD. This CDR3 is 14 amino acids long. V shed 10 bases, J shed 4 bases, and the junction held 4 bases outside the gene matches. The CDR3 here is CATRLAGGSDTQYF. For the CDR3, the DNA is TGTGCCACGCGACTAGCGGGAGGGTCAGATACGCAGTATTTT.

V and J are TRBV28 and TRBJ2-5, with 10 bases lining up with TRBD2. The V gene's germline CDR1 is MDHEN and CDR2 SYDVKM. After removal of 4 bases from V and 14 bases from J, the junction contained 7 bases not matched to a gene. This CDR3 contains 12 residues. The DNA of the CDR3 is TGTGCCAGCAGTTCTAGCGGGGGCCCTATCTACTTC. Translating it yields CASSSSGGPIYF.